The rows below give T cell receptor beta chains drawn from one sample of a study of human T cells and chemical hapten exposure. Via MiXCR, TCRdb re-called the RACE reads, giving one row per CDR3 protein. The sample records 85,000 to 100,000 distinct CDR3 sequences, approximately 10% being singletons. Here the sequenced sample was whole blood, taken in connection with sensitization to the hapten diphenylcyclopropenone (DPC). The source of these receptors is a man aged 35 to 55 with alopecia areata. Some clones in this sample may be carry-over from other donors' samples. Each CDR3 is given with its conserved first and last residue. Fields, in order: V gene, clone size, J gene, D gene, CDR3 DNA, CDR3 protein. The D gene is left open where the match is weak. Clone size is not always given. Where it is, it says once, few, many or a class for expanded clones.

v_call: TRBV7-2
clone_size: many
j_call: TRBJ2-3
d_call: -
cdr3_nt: TGTGCCAGCAGCTTAGCTAGCGCGGGGGATACGCAGTATTTT
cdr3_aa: CASSLASAGDTQYF

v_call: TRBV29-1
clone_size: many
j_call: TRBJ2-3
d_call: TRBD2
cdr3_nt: TGCAGCGTTGGAGCGGGAGCCGCCACAGATACGCAGTATTTT
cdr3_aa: CSVGAGAATDTQYF

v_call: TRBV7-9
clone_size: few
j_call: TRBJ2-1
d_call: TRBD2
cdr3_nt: TGTGCCAGCAGTCCTTGGCTTAGCGGGAATAACAATGAGCAGTTCTTC
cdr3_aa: CASSPWLSGNNNEQFF

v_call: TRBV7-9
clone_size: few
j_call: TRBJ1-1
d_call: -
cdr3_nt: TGTGCCAGCAGCTTCCCTTGGACAGCAACCCTGAACACTGAAGCTTTCTTT
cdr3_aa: CASSFPWTATLNTEAFF

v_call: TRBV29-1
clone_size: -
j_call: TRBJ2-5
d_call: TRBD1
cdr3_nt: TGCAGCGACTATGACAGGGATCAAGAGACCCAGTACTTC
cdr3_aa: CSDYDRDQETQYF

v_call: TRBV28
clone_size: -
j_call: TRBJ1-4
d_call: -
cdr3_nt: TGTGCCAGTAAGGAAACAACTAATGAAAAACTGTTTTTT
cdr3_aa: CASKETTNEKLFF

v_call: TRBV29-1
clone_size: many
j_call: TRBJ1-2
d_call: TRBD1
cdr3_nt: TGCAGCGTTAGGACAGGATACTATGGCTACACCTTC
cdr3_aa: CSVRTGYYGYTF

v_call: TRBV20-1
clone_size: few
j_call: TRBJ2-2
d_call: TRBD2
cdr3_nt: TGCAGTGCTAGAGGAGGAGCGGGAGGGATCACCGGGGAGCTGTTTTTT
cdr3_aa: CSARGGAGGITGELFF

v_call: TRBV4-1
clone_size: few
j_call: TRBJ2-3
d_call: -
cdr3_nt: TGCGCCAGCAGCCAAGCGGGAGATCGCACAGATACGCAGTATTTT
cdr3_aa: CASSQAGDRTDTQYF

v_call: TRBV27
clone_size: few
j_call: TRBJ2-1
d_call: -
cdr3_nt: TGTGCCAGCAGTTTAAGGGGACGGCTCCAGCGGGAGCAGTTCTTC
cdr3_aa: CASSLRGRLQREQFF

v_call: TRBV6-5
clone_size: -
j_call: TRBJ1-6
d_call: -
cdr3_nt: TGTGCCAGCAGTTACCAGCGGGGGGTCCCTTATAATTCACCCCTCCACTTT
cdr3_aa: CASSYQRGVPYNSPLHF

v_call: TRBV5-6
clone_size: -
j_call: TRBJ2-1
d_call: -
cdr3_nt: TGTGCCAGCAGCTTGCTCGACACCTCCTACAATGAGCAGTTCTTC
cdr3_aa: CASSLLDTSYNEQFF

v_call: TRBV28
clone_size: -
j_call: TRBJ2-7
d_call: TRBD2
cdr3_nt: TGTGCCAGCCACTCTAGCGGGGGAACCTACGAGCAGTACTTC
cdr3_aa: CASHSSGGTYEQYF

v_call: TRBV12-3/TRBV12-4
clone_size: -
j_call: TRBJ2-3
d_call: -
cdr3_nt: TGTGCCAGCAGTTTAATGAGGGCCTGGAGTAATGCAGATACGCAGTATTTT
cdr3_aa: CASSLMRAWSNADTQYF

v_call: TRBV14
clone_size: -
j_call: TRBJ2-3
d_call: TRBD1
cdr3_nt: TGTGCCAGCAGCGAAAACGCCGGGACAGCCTTGACAGATACGCAGTATTTT
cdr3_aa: CASSENAGTALTDTQYF

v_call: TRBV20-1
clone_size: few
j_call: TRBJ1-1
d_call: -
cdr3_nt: TGCAGTGCCCTGCGGACAGTGAACACTGAAGCTTTCTTT
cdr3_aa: CSALRTVNTEAFF

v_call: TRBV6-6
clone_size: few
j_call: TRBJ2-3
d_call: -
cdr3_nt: TGTGCCAGTGAGGATTATGCCCTCCGGAGAGATACGCAGTATTTT
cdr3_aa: CASEDYALRRDTQYF

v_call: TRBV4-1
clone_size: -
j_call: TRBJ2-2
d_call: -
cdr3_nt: TGCGCCAGCAGGAGCCTCTTCGGGGCTCCCGGGGAGCTGTTTTTT
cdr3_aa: CASRSLFGAPGELFF

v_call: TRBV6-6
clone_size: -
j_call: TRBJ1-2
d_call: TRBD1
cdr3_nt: TGTGCCAGCAGGGCCGGGACAGGGGGCGACTATGGCTACACCTTC
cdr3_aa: CASRAGTGGDYGYTF

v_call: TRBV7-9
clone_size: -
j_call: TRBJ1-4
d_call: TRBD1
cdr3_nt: TGTGCCAGCGAAAAGACAGGGACTAATGAAAAACTGTTTTTT
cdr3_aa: CASEKTGTNEKLFF

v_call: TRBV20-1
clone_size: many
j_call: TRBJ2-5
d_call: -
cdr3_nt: TGCAGTGCTAGAGGTGGACAGTCGACGGAGACCCAGTACTTC
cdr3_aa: CSARGGQSTETQYF

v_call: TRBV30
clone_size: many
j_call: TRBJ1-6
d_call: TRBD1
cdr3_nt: TGTGCCTGGAGTGTAACCAGGGGGTCCTATAATTCACCCCTCCACTTT
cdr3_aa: CAWSVTRGSYNSPLHF

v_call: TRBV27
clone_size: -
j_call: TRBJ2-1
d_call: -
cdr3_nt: TGTGCCAGCAGTTTAGATGACTACAATGAGCAGTTCTTC
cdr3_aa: CASSLDDYNEQFF

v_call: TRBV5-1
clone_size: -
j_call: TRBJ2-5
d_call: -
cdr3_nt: TGCGCCAGCAGCTTGGTCGGCAGGGTCCAAGAGACCCAGTACTTC
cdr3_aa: CASSLVGRVQETQYF

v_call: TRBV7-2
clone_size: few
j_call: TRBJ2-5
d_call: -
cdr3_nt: TGTGCCAGCAGCTTAGGGCGGTATCCCCAAGAGACCCAGTACTTC
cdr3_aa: CASSLGRYPQETQYF

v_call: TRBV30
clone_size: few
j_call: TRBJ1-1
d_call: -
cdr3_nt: TGTGCCTGGAGCTACAGGAACACTGAAGCTTTCTTT
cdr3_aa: CAWSYRNTEAFF

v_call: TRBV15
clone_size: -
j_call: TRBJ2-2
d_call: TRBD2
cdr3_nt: TGTGCCACCAGCAGACCCCGACTAGCGGCGAACACCGGGGAGCTGTTTTTT
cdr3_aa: CATSRPRLAANTGELFF

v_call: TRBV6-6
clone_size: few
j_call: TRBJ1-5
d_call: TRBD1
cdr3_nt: TGTGCCAGCAGTTACTCGCCCCGGGACAGGGAAAATCAGCCCCAGCATTTT
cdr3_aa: CASSYSPRDRENQPQHF

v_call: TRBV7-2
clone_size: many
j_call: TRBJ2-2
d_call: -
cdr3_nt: TGTGCCAGCGGGTCCGCGGGGATGTTGAACACCGGGGAGCTGTTTTTT
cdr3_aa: CASGSAGMLNTGELFF

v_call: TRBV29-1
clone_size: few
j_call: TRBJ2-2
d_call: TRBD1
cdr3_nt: TGCAGCGCCACTACAGGGGTTTCCGGTACCGGGGAGCTGTTTTTT
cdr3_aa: CSATTGVSGTGELFF

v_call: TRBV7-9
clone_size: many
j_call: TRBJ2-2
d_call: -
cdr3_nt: TGTGCCAGCAGCTGGCTCGGCGGGACCGGGGAGCTGTTTTTT
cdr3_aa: CASSWLGGTGELFF

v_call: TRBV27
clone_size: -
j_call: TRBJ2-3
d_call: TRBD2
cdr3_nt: TGTGCCAGCAGTTTATATCTAGCGGGAGTAGATACGCAGTATTTT
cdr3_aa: CASSLYLAGVDTQYF

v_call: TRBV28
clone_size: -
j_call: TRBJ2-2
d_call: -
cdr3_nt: TGTGCCAGCACCCGGACCCCCGGGGAGCTGTTTTTT
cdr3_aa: CASTRTPGELFF

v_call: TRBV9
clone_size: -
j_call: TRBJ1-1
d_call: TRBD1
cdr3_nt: TGTGCCAGCAGCATCGGGACAGGGGCTGGTGAAGCTTTCTTT
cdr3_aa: CASSIGTGAGEAFF

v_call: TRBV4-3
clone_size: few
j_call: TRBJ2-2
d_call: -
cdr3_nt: TGCGCCAGCAGCCAAGATTCTCAGGGTGGTACCGGGGAGCTGTTTTTT
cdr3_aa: CASSQDSQGGTGELFF

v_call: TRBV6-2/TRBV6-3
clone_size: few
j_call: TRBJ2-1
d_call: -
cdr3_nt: TGTGCCAGCAGTTACTCGATGGTTACGGCGTCTGATCAGTTCTTC
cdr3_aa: CASSYSMVTASDQFF

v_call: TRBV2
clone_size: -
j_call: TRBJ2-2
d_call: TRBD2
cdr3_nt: TGTGCCAGCAGTGGAGGACTAGCGGGAGCGGGCGGGGAGCTGTTTTTT
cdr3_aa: CASSGGLAGAGGELFF

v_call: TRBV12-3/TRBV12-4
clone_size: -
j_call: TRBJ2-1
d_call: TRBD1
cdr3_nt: TGTGCCAGCAGAGAGGACAGGGGCCACAATGAGCAGTTCTTC
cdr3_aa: CASREDRGHNEQFF

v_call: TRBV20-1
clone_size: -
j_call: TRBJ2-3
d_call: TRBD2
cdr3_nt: TGCAGTGCCTATCCCAGCGGGAGGGGAACAGATACGCAGTATTTT
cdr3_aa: CSAYPSGRGTDTQYF

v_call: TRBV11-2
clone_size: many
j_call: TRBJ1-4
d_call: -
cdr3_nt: TGTGCCAGCAGCCTGAGTCCTGCAACTAATGAAAAACTGTTTTTT
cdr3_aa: CASSLSPATNEKLFF

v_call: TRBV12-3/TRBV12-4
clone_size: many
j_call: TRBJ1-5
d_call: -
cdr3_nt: TGTGCCAGCAGTTTTTCGGGGGCCCAGCCCCAGCATTTT
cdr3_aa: CASSFSGAQPQHF

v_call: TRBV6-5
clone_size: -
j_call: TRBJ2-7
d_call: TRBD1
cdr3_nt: TGTGCCAGCAGACCCGGACAGGGTACCTACGAGCAGTACTTC
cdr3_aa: CASRPGQGTYEQYF

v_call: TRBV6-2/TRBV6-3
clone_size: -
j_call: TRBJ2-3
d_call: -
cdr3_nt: TGTGCCAGCACCGAGATCGACGGAAGCACAGATACGCAGTATTTT
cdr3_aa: CASTEIDGSTDTQYF

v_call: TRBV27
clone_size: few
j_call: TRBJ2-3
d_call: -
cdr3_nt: TGTGCCAGCAGTTTCGGACGGCCTAGCACAGATACGCAGTATTTT
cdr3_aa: CASSFGRPSTDTQYF

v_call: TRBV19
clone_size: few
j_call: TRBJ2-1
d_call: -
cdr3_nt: TGTGCCAGTAGTGTACTAGCAGCGTCCTACAATGAGCAGTTCTTC
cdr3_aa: CASSVLAASYNEQFF

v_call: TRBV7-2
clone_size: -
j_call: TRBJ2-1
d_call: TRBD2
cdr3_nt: TGTGCCAGCAGCCCACAGGAGCTAGCGGGGCACAATGAGCAGTTCTTC
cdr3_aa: CASSPQELAGHNEQFF

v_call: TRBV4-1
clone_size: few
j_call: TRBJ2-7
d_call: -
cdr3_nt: TGCGCCAGCAGCCAAGATCATGGGGTAGTCTACGAGCAGTACTTC
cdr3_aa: CASSQDHGVVYEQYF

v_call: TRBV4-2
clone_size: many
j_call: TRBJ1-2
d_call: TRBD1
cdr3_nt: TGTGCCAGCAGCCAAGATGGGGGACAGGGAGGATATGGCTACACCTTC
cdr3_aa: CASSQDGGQGGYGYTF

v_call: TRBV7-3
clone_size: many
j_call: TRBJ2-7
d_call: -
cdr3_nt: TGTGCCAGCAGCCCGACCGACAGTTACGAGCAGTACTTC
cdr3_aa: CASSPTDSYEQYF

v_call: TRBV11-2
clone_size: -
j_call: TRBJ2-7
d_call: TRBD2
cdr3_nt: TGTGCCAGCAGCTTAGGCGGGACTAGCGGGAGTCACGAGCAGTACTTC
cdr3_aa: CASSLGGTSGSHEQYF

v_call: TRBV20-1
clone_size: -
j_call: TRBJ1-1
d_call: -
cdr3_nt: TGCAGTGCTAGAGACATTGACAGAAGTTCCACTGAAGCTTTCTTT
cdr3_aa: CSARDIDRSSTEAFF

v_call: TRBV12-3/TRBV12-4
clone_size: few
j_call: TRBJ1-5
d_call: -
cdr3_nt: TGTGCCAGCAGTTCCCGGGGGAGCAATCAGCCCCAGCATTTT
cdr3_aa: CASSSRGSNQPQHF

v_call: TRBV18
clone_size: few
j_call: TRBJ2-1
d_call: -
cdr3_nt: TGTGCCAGCTCACCAACCGGGGATCGGGGCAATGAGCAGTTCTTC
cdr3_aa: CASSPTGDRGNEQFF

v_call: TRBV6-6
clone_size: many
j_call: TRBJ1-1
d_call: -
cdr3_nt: TGTGCCAGCAGGACGACATGGAGCTCTGAAGCTTTCTTT
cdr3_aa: CASRTTWSSEAFF

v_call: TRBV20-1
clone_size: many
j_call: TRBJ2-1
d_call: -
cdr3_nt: TGCAGTGCTAGGTTCGTTAATGAGCAGTTCTTC
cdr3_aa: CSARFVNEQFF

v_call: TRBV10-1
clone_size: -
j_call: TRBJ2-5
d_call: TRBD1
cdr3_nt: TGCGCCAGCAGTGACCCCCGAGACAGGGGGCCCCGGAAGACCCAGTACTTC
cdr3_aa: CASSDPRDRGPRKTQYF

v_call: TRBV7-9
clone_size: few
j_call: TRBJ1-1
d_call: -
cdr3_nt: TGTGCCAGCAGCTTAGAAGCCGGAGGGCCTGAAGCTTTCTTT
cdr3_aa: CASSLEAGGPEAFF